The 12 T cell receptor beta chains presented below share a single source sample, sequenced in a study of blood T cells in healthy people across ages. With a J-beta primer mix and a sample-barcoded 5' primer, a second PCR ran about 7 to 12 cycles. TCRdb reprocessed the 5' RACE reads via MiXCR and lists one record per CDR3 protein. In the table there are about 1 million distinct CDR3 sequences, approximately 25% of which are singletons. These data also formed part of another study, on T cells of mothers and their children.

The sample taken for sequencing was blood. The receptors shown here come from a girl aged 2 to 9 in good health.

The chain is built from TRBV7-8 and TRBJ2-5; D uncertain. Germline CDR1 and CDR2: SGHVS and FQNEAQ. The CDR3 length is 14 residues. The V gene lost 2 bases and the J gene lost 1 base, with 8 bases spanning the gap. The CDR3 DNA reads as TGTGCCAGCAGCTTATTCGTCTTCCAAGAGACCCAGTACTTC. Amino acid sequence: CASSLFVFQETQYF.

V usage is TRBV20-1 and J usage is TRBJ2-5; the D is unclear. The DNA end favors TRBJ2-7, so the J call may be wrong. The germline CDR1 and CDR2 sequences are DFQATT and SNEGSKA (reference sequence). The CDR3 loop spans 15 amino acids. The CDR3 nucleotides read TGCAGTGCTAGAGATGGAGTGGCTCACCTCTACGAGCAGTACTTC. This gives the protein CSARDGVAHLYEQYF.

This clonotype was seen a few times. The CDR3 DNA sequence: TGTGCCAGCAGCGTAGGGACCCTTCCAAGGGAGACCCAGTACTTC. This encodes CASSVGTLPRETQYF. The chain joins TRBV9 to TRBJ2-5; D is uncertain. CDR1 and CDR2 (germline): SGDLS, YYNGEE. V was shortened by 0 bases and J by 5 bases, with 14 bases between the two germline ends. CDR3 length: 15 amino acids.

The chain employs TRBV5-1 and TRBJ2-5; D may be TRBD2 (5 bases). The germline CDR1 and CDR2 sequences are SGHRS and YFSETQ. This CDR3 has 16 amino acids. Trimming stripped 4 bases from V and 0 bases from J, with 16 bases between. CDR3 DNA: TGCGCCAGCAGCAGTGGCGAGCGGCTATACCAAGAGACCCAGTACTTC. The encoded protein is CASSSGERLYQETQYF.

The gene calls are TRBV4-3 and TRBJ2-2, with D hard to call. V dropped 0 bases and J dropped 7 bases, with 9 bases sitting between them. Germline V CDR1 and CDR2: LGHNA, YSLEER. The CDR3 totals 14 residues. The CDR3 protein is CASSQDFGSGELFF. CDR3 bases: TGCGCCAGCAGCCAAGATTTTGGAAGCGGGGAGCTGTTTTTT.

V gene TRBV28 combines with J gene TRBJ2-5; D gene uncertain. The J call is in doubt because the DNA end fits TRBJ2-7 better. The CDR3 has 12 residues. CDR1 and CDR2 from the germline V gene are MDHEN and SYDVKM. The CDR3 is CASSPDDNEQYF. DNA for the CDR3: TGTGCCAGCAGCCCAGACGATAACGAGCAGTACTTC.

The chain carries TRBV28 and TRBJ1-2, with 8 bases fitting TRBD1. The J segment lost 8 bases and the V segment lost 6 bases, leaving 8 bases of the junction unmatched. The CDR3 is 13 residues long. CDR1 is MDHEN, CDR2 SYDVKM, per germline. In DNA, the CDR3 is TGTGCCAGCAGGGCCTCAGGGGGCATAGGCTACACCTTC. Its translation: CASRASGGIGYTF.

This clonotype was observed a handful of times. The chain employs TRBV25-1 and TRBJ2-7, with D unclear. The V and J ends lost 2 bases and 4 bases respectively, with 9 bases between them. The CDR3 spans 13 residues. Germline CDR1 reads MGHDK; CDR2 reads SYGVNS. CDR3 residues: CASSESPGYEQYF. Here the CDR3 DNA reads TGTGCCAGCAGTGAAAGCCCTGGTTACGAGCAGTACTTC.

The rearrangement joins TRBV4-3 to TRBJ2-5; D ambiguous. The CDR3 has 14 amino acids. Trimming stripped 0 bases from V and 2 bases from J, with 7 bases between. Germline assignment: CDR1 LGHNA and CDR2 YSLEER. The CDR3 loop reads CASSQDAMQETQYF. The CDR3, as DNA: TGCGCCAGCAGCCAAGATGCGATGCAAGAGACCCAGTACTTC.

This clonotype appeared a few times. This rearrangement joins TRBV27 to TRBJ2-1; 7 bases map to TRBD1. The CDR3 spans 15 residues. Looked up from germline, CDR1 is MNHEY and CDR2 is SMNVEV (reference sequence). V shed 5 bases and J 0 bases; nucleotides not matched to a gene: 4. The CDR3 protein is CASSDTGASYNEQFF. The CDR3 DNA follows: TGTGCCAGCAGTGATACAGGGGCCTCCTACAATGAGCAGTTCTTC.

The chain uses TRBV27 and TRBJ1-1; D remains unclear. Trimming pared 5 bases from V and 5 bases from J, leaving 12 bases between. The germline V gene has CDR1 MNHEY and CDR2 SMNVEV (reference sequence). CDR3 size: 13 residues. The CDR3 sequence is CASSQVVGTEAFF. The CDR3 DNA is TGTGCCAGCAGTCAGGTAGTTGGGACTGAAGCTTTCTTT.

The chain links TRBV4-2 to TRBJ1-5, with D possibly TRBD1 on 5 matching bases. Deletions cut 0 bases from V and 0 bases from J, with 9 bases between. Per germline, CDR1 LGHNA and CDR2 YNFKEQ. The CDR3 is 16 amino acids. The CDR3 is CASSQEAGISNQPQHF. CDR3 nucleotides: TGTGCCAGCAGCCAAGAAGCAGGGATTAGCAATCAGCCCCAGCATTTT.